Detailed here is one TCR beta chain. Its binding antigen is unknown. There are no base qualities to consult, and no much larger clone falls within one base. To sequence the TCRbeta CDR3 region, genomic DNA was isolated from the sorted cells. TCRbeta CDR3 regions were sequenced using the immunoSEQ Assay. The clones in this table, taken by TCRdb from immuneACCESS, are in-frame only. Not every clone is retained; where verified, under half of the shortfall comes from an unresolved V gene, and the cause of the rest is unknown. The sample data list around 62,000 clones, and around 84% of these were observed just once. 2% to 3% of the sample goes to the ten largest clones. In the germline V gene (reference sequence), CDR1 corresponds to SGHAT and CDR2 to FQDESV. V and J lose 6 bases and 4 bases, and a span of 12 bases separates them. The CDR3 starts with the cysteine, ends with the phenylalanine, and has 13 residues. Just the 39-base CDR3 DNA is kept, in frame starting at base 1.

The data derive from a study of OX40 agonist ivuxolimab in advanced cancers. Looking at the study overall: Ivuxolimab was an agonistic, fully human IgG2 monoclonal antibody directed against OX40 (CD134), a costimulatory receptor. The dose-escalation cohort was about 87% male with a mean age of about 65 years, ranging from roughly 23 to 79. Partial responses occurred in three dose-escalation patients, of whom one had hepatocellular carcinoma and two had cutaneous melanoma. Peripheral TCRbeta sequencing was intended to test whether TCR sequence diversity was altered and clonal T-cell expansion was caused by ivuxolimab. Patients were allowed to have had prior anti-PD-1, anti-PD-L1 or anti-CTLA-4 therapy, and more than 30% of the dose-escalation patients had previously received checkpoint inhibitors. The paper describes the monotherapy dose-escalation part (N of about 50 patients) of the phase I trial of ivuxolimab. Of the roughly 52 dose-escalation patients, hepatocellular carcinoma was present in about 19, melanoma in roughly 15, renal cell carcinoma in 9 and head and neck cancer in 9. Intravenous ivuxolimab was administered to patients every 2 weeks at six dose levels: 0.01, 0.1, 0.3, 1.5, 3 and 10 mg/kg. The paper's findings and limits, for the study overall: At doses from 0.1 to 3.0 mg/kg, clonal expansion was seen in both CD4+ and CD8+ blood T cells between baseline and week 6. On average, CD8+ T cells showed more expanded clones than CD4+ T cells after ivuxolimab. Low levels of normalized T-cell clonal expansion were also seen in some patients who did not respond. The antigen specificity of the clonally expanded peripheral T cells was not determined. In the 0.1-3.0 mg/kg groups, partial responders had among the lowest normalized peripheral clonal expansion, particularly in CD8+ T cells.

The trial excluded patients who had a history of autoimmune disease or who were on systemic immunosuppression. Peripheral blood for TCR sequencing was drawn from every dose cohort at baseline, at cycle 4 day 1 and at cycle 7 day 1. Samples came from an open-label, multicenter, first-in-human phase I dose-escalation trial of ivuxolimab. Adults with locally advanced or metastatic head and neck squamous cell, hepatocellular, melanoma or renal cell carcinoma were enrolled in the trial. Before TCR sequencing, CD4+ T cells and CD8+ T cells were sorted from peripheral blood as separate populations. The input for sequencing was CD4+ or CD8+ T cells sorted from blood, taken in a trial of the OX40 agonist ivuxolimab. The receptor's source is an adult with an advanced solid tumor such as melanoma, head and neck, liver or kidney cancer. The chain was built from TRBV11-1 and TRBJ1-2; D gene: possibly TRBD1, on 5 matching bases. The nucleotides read TGTGCCAGCAGGCCTCCGGGGGTCTATGGCTACACCTTC. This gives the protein CASRPPGVYGYTF.